Presented here are 16 T cell receptor beta chains from one specimen sequenced in a study of shared clonotypes between healthy human individuals. Produced via immunoSEQ multiplex PCR; TCRdb's table is partial and in-frame only. The table includes about 2.1 million clones, about 94% detected once. CD45RO negativity and positive selection for CCR7 defined naive CD8 cells, a population that excluded terminally differentiated effector memory CD45RA+ cells. The sequenced sample was naive CD8+ T cells from PBMCs. Every receptor here comes from a man younger than 35 in good health. Some clones in this sample may be carry-over from other donors' samples.

This clone was found once. The chain couples TRBV27 to TRBJ1-2, with D possibly matching TRBD1 (5 bases). Looked up from germline, CDR1 is MNHEY and CDR2 is SMNVEV (reference sequence). The V end lost 4 bases, the J end lost 6 bases, and 12 bases lay between the germline ends. The CDR3 is made up of 13 amino acids. The DNA of the CDR3 is TGTGCCAGCAGTTCGGGGGTATTCGATGGCTACACCTTC. Its translation: CASSSGVFDGYTF.

This rearrangement joins TRBV6-5 to TRBJ2-1; 7 bases match TRBD1. The CDR3 has 14 amino acids. The J segment lost 5 bases and the V segment lost 5 bases, leaving 6 bases of the junction unmatched. The V gene's germline CDR1 is MNHEY and CDR2 SVGAGI. The CDR3 DNA reads as TGTGCCAGCAGTCAACCTACAGGGGACAATGAGCAGTTCTTC. It codes for CASSQPTGDNEQFF.

The CDR3 loop is CASSLIPGNNEQFF. In DNA form, the CDR3 reads TGTGCCAGCAGCCTCATTCCCGGCAATAATGAGCAGTTCTTC. The chain recombines TRBV4-2 with TRBJ2-1; D uncertain. There are 14 residues in the CDR3. Trimming removed 4 bases from V and 7 bases from J, with 14 bases in between. Germline V gene lookup returns CDR1 LGHNA and CDR2 YNFKEQ.

Remarks on this clone: Other DNA sequences within the sample encode an identical CDR3. V is TRBV27 and J is TRBJ2-1; D possibly uses TRBD1 or TRBD2 (5 bases each). Trimming cost V 11 bases and J 1 base, with 12 bases left between them. This CDR3 is 13 amino acids long. Looked up from germline, CDR1 is MNHEY and CDR2 is SMNVEV (reference sequence). In nucleotides, the CDR3 is TGTGCCTCAAGGGGCGGGTCCTACAATGAGCAGTTCTTC. Translating it yields CASRGGSYNEQFF.

This sequence joins TRBV4-1 and TRBJ2-7; a weak D match, TRBD1 (5 bases). Trimming took 0 bases from V and 2 from J, leaving 8 bases between them. Germline assignment: CDR1 MGHRA and CDR2 YSYEKL. This CDR3 spans 14 amino acids. CDR3 loop: CASSQEGQTYEQYF. The DNA of the CDR3 is TGCGCCAGCAGCCAAGAGGGGCAGACCTACGAGCAGTACTTC.

V is TRBV7-2 and J is TRBJ2-7, with 9 bases matching TRBD2. V was clipped by 1 base and J by 2 bases; unmatched bases: 9. The CDR3 spans 17 residues. Germline V gene data show CDR1 as SGHTA and CDR2 as FQGNSA. CDR3 bases: TGTGCCAGCAGCTTAGGGCCTCTAGCGGGAAGTACCTACGAGCAGTACTTC. It yields the protein CASSLGPLAGSTYEQYF.

The rearrangement joins TRBV29-1 to TRBJ2-3, with D unresolved. The V gene lost 4 bases and the J gene lost 6 bases, with 5 bases spanning the gap. The CDR3 is 10 residues long. CDR1 SQVTM and CDR2 ANQGSEA come from the germline V gene. CDR3 nucleotides: TGCAGCGTTGTGGATGATACGCAGTATTTT. Residues: CSVVDDTQYF.

This chain links TRBV29-1 with TRBJ2-1, with TRBD2 identical over 8 bases. V was clipped by 4 bases and J by 0 bases; unmatched bases: 5. This CDR3 has 15 residues. Germline-derived CDR1 and CDR2 are SQVTM and ANQGSEA. The CDR3 bases are TGCAGCGTTGGTAGCGGGATTTCCTCCTACAATGAGCAGTTCTTC. Translating it yields CSVGSGISSYNEQFF.

Comment on this clone: One junction end does not reproduce the germline sequence, and a read error may be involved. The chain couples TRBV14 to TRBJ2-3, with 7 bases aligning to TRBD1. Germline values: CDR1 SGHDN, CDR2 FVKESK. CDR3 length: 13 residues. Here the CDR3 reads CASSLQGTDTQYF. DNA for the CDR3: TGTGCCAGTAGCCTACAGGGGACAGATACGCAGTATTTT.

The chain is built from TRBV9 and TRBJ2-5; TRBD1 matches 10 bases. The V gene's germline CDR1 is SGDLS and CDR2 YYNGEE. The length of the CDR3 is 15 residues. J lost 5 bases, V lost 3 bases, and 7 bases had no gene match. CDR3 region: CASSATTGGYETQYF. In nucleotides, the CDR3 is TGTGCCAGCAGCGCAACGACAGGGGGCTATGAGACCCAGTACTTC.

V and J are TRBV2 and TRBJ1-3, with 9 bases matching TRBD1. CDR1 is SNHLY, CDR2 FYNNEI, per germline. This CDR3 has 16 residues. With V trimmed by 5 bases and J by 0 bases, 5 bases remained unmatched. For the CDR3, the DNA is TGTGCCAGCAGTACGGGACAGGGTTTCTCTGGAAACACCATATATTTT. This translates into CASSTGQGFSGNTIYF.

The rearrangement joins TRBV7-8 to TRBJ2-1, with 10 bases fitting TRBD2. CDR3 size: 16 residues. The ends lost 1 base at V and 7 bases at J; junction bases unmatched: 7. Germline CDR1 is SGHVS and CDR2 is FQNEAQ. CDR3 bases: TGTGCCAGCAGCTTAGTAGCTAGCGGGAGTCCAAATGAGCAGTTCTTC. As protein: CASSLVASGSPNEQFF.

CDR3 sequence reads: CASSQDPPQGVGNEQYF. The CDR3 region has the DNA TGCGCCAGCAGCCAAGATCCCCCCCAGGGGGTAGGTAACGAGCAGTACTTC. The chain uses TRBV4-3 and TRBJ2-7, with 7 positions matching TRBD1. The germline V gene has CDR1 LGHNA and CDR2 YSLEER. The CDR3 loop spans 17 amino acids. Unmatched junction bases numbered 13, after V lost 0 bases and J lost 5 bases.

The V call is TRBV4-2, the J call TRBJ2-1; D not certain. This CDR3 is 13 amino acids long. Germline lookup yields CDR1 LGHNA and CDR2 YNFKEQ. Deletions cut 0 bases from V and 6 bases from J, with 6 bases between. The CDR3 coding sequence is TGTGCCAGCAGCCAAGATAAGGTCAATGAGCAGTTCTTC. This sequence encodes CASSQDKVNEQFF.

The chain employs TRBV11-2 and TRBJ2-6, with unresolved D. Per the germline V gene, CDR1 is SGHAT and CDR2 is FQNNGV. Trimming took off 2 bases at V and 0 bases at J, with 14 bases between the two ends. The CDR3 totals 18 residues. The chain's CDR3 is CASSLRSPTGSGANVLTF. The CDR3 DNA is TGTGCCAGCAGCTTACGATCACCAACGGGCTCTGGGGCCAACGTCCTGACTTTC.

The V gene is TRBV7-6, the J gene TRBJ2-7; TRBD1 might be the D (6 bases). This CDR3 has 14 residues. V gave up 5 bases and J gave up 6 bases, with 17 bases separating them. Germline assignment: CDR1 SGHVS and CDR2 FNYEAQ. The DNA of the CDR3 is TGTGCCAGCAGCCCTACGATGGGGGCATCCGAGCAGTACTTC. Protein sequence: CASSPTMGASEQYF. Full variable domain (missing parts from reference TRBV7-6 and TRBJ2-7): GAGVSQSPRYKVTKRGQDVALRCDPISGHVSLYWYRQALGQGPEFLTYFNYEAQQDKSGLPNDRFSAERPEGSISTLTIQRTEQRDSAMYRCASSPTMGASEQYFGPGTRLTVT.